The present T cell receptor beta chain was sequenced within a study of molecular identifiers for immune sequencing clone quantification. One entry per CDR3 protein, called by TCRdb with MiXCR from the PCR reads. The repertoire has around 300,000 distinct CDR3 sequences, over 20% of them found once; the top ten carry about 0.73%. General study results and limits: Detection of one spiked Jurkat cell's TCR RNA reportedly worked in 1 million or so naive cells. It was shown that clones above 20 RNA copies held over 98% of effector molecules, but under 1% in naive cells.

The authors sorted naive CD8 T cells as CD8+CD4-CCR7+CD45RA+. This clonotype was observed many times. Its antigen is unknown. Material for sequencing was naive CD8+ T cells from blood, with Jurkat cell RNA spiked in. Subset in this sample: FACS-sorted CD8+CD4-CCR7+CD45RA+ naive T cells. The clonotype originates from a human donor in good health. Some libraries in this study had Jurkat cell RNA spiked in.

In DNA form, the CDR3 reads TGCGCCAGCAGCCAAGGACTAGCGGGTTACACCGGGGAGCTGTTTTTT. This codes for CASSQGLAGYTGELFF. The rearrangement links TRBV4-3 to TRBJ2-2; TRBD2 matches 10 bases. The V segment lost 1 base and the J segment 3 bases; nucleotides outside the gene matches: 2. CDR1 LGHNA and CDR2 YSLEER come from the germline V gene. This CDR3 contains 16 residues.